Listed below are T cell receptor beta chains from one sample, sequenced in a study of Ad26.COV2.S vaccination and SARS-CoV-2 variants. Measured with immunoSEQ multiplex PCR; TCRdb has only the in-frame clones, and not every one. The repertoire holds hundreds of thousands of clones, with approximately 90% as singletons. Specimen: peripheral blood, collected in a trial of Ad26.COV2.S vaccine versus placebo. Receptors were obtained from a person between 18 and 59 years old who received the Ad26.COV2.S COVID-19 vaccine or a placebo. CDR3s include the opening cysteine and the closing phenylalanine or tryptophan. A D gene is named only where the DNA matches it firmly. Clone size, where shown, is once, few, many, or a class for clones that have expanded.

>TRBJ2-7|NA|TRBV13|NA
CASSFGGRTYEQYF
TGTGCCAGCAGCTTTGGGGGGCGGACCTACGAGCAGTACTTC
>TRBJ2-2|NA|TRBV7-2|TRBD2
CASSGSGISGNAGELFF
TGTGCCAGCAGCGGTAGTGGGATTAGCGGGAACGCCGGGGAGCTGTTTTTT
>TRBJ2-6|NA|TRBV13|NA
CASSWDRPGANVLTF
TGTGCCAGCAGCTGGGACCGCCCTGGGGCCAACGTCCTGACTTTC
>TRBJ1-5|NA|TRBV19|NA
CASGDRTVYSNQPQHF
TGTGCCAGTGGGGACCGGACAGTGTATAGCAATCAGCCCCAGCATTTT
>TRBJ1-5|NA|TRBV5-6|NA
CASSLSRAGLLLPQHF
TGTGCCAGCAGCTTGAGCCGGGCAGGACTTCTTTTGCCCCAGCATTTT
>TRBJ1-1|NA|TRBV6-2/TRBV6-3|NA
CASRPWGDTEAFF
TGTGCCAGCAGACCTTGGGGGGACACTGAAGCTTTCTTT
>TRBJ2-1|NA|TRBV5-5|NA
CASSTDGGSYNEQFF
TGTGCCAGCAGCACGGACGGGGGCTCCTACAATGAGCAGTTCTTC
>TRBJ1-4|NA|TRBV5-1|NA
CASSTSGSTNEKLFF
TGCGCCAGCAGCACCTCAGGCTCAACTAATGAAAAACTGTTTTTT
>TRBJ1-1|once|TRBV29-1|TRBD1
CSVPIENIGQGEVSEAFF
TGCAGCGTTCCCATTGAAAATATCGGGCAGGGGGAAGTTAGTGAAGCTTTCTTT
>TRBJ1-6|NA|TRBV2|NA
CASRGGQRSNSPLHF
TGTGCCAGCAGGGGGGGACAAAGGAGTAATTCACCCCTCCACTTT
>TRBJ1-4|NA|TRBV3-1/TRBV3-2|NA
CATNQKGGNEKLFF
TGTGCCACCAATCAAAAGGGGGGGAATGAAAAACTGTTTTTT
>TRBJ2-1|NA|TRBV4-2|NA
CASSYDILGGEQFF
TGTGCCAGCAGCTACGACATACTGGGCGGTGAGCAGTTCTTC
>TRBJ2-2|NA|TRBV11-3|NA
CASSLDQMGQSDTGELFF
TGTGCCAGCAGCTTAGATCAAATGGGGCAGTCAGACACCGGGGAGCTGTTTTTT
>TRBJ1-5|NA|TRBV2|NA
CASSERSQGLRQPQHF
TGTGCCAGCAGTGAGCGCTCGCAGGGTTTGCGGCAGCCCCAGCATTTT
>TRBJ2-1|NA|TRBV11-2|NA
CASSLVGSSYNEQFF
TGTGCCAGCAGCTTAGTGGGGAGCTCCTACAATGAGCAGTTCTTC
>TRBJ2-5|NA|TRBV2|NA
CASSGMGYQETQYF
TGTGCCAGCAGTGGGATGGGATATCAAGAGACCCAGTACTTC
>TRBJ1-3|NA|TRBV7-9|NA
CASSFGASGNTIYF
TGTGCCAGCAGCTTCGGAGCCTCTGGAAACACCATATATTTT
>TRBJ1-2|NA|TRBV6-6|NA
CASSDLSTNYGYTF
TGTGCCAGCAGTGACCTGAGTACTAACTATGGCTACACCTTC
>TRBJ2-7|few|TRBV3-1/TRBV3-2|NA
CASSQGAAGEQYF
TGTGCCAGCAGCCAAGGAGCAGCAGGTGAGCAGTACTTC
>TRBJ2-1|NA|TRBV18|NA
CASSPPRGAYNEQFF
TGTGCCAGCTCACCACCCCGCGGGGCCTACAATGAGCAGTTCTTC
>TRBJ2-2|NA|TRBV4-2|TRBD2
CASSGGTSGITGELFF
TGTGCCAGCAGCGGGGGGACTAGCGGGATCACCGGGGAGCTGTTTTTT
>TRBJ2-1|NA|TRBV9|NA
CASSARLHEQFF
TGTGCCAGCAGCGCCCGACTACATGAGCAGTTCTTC
>TRBJ2-7|NA|TRBV11-2|NA
CASSLMEYEQYF
TGTGCCAGCAGCCTGATGGAGTACGAGCAGTACTTC
>TRBJ2-7|NA|TRBV4-1|TRBD2
CASSQVHGTSGPYEQYF
TGCGCCAGCAGCCAAGTACATGGGACTAGCGGCCCTTACGAGCAGTACTTC
>TRBJ2-7|NA|TRBV12-3/TRBV12-4|NA
CASSSRGTYEQYF
TGTGCCAGCAGTTCCAGGGGCACCTACGAGCAGTACTTC
>TRBJ1-1|NA|TRBV19|NA
CASTPRGGANTEAFF
TGTGCCAGTACCCCAAGAGGGGGGGCGAACACTGAAGCTTTCTTT
>TRBJ2-7|NA|TRBV5-5|NA
CASSFFGGVYEQYF
TGTGCCAGCAGCTTCTTTGGAGGGGTGTACGAGCAGTACTTC
>TRBJ1-5|few|TRBV7-8|NA
CASSLAGRLNQPQHF
TGTGCCAGCAGCTTAGCGGGTCGCCTTAATCAGCCCCAGCATTTT
>TRBJ2-5|NA|TRBV3-1/TRBV3-2|TRBD1
CASSRSGDREETQYF
TGTGCCAGCAGCCGATCCGGGGACAGGGAAGAGACCCAGTACTTC
>TRBJ1-5|NA|TRBV7-2|NA
CASSLDGNQPQHF
TGTGCCAGCAGCTTAGATGGCAATCAGCCCCAGCATTTT
>TRBJ2-3|NA|TRBV7-9|TRBD2
CASSLGREGPADTQYF
TGTGCCAGCAGCTTAGGGAGGGAGGGGCCCGCAGATACGCAGTATTTT
>TRBJ1-6|NA|TRBV11-2|NA
CASSSTGNSPLHF
TGTGCCAGCAGCTCGACGGGTAATTCACCCCTCCACTTT
>TRBJ1-6|NA|TRBV6-5|NA
CASSYSGNSPLHF
TGTGCCAGCAGTTACTCAGGGAATTCACCCCTCCACTTT
>TRBJ1-1|NA|TRBV5-4|NA
CASSSRWGRIEAFF
TGTGCCAGCAGCTCCCGGTGGGGCCGGATAGAAGCTTTCTTT
>TRBJ1-3|NA|TRBV7-2|NA
CASSPMGLGASGNTIYF
TGTGCCAGCAGCCCGATGGGGTTGGGGGCATCTGGAAACACCATATATTTT
>TRBJ2-1|NA|TRBV6-6|NA
CASGRDPGNEQFF
TGTGCCAGCGGCCGGGACCCGGGGAATGAGCAGTTCTTC
>TRBJ2-1|NA|TRBV7-2|NA
CASSLAPGHYNEQFF
TGTGCCAGCAGCTTAGCGCCAGGCCACTACAATGAGCAGTTCTTC
>TRBJ2-7|NA|TRBV6-5|TRBD1
CASRAQDRFNEQYF
TGTGCCAGCAGAGCCCAGGACAGGTTTAATGAGCAGTACTTC
>TRBJ1-5|NA|TRBV10-3|NA
CATSRAGYSNQPQHF
TGTGCCACCTCCAGGGCCGGCTATAGCAATCAGCCCCAGCATTTT
>TRBJ2-5|once|TRBV7-8|NA
CASSPRGGETQYF
TGTGCCAGCAGCCCACGGGGCGGGGAGACCCAGTACTTC
>TRBJ1-1|NA|TRBV19|TRBD1
CASSQGQGRLMNTEAFF
TGTGCCAGTAGTCAAGGACAGGGGCGACTTATGAACACTGAAGCTTTCTTT
>TRBJ1-3|NA|TRBV9|TRBD1
CASSVGYRGHTGNTIYF
TGTGCCAGCAGCGTAGGATACAGGGGGCATACTGGAAACACCATATATTTT